The source of this T cell receptor beta chain is a study of blood T cell repertoires in COVID-19. Study as a whole: Material from acute and convalescent COVID-19 was sourced from the United States, Italy and Spain. T cells, B-cell-depleted T cells, or PBMCs supplied cDNA or gDNA.

Germline V gene data show CDR1 as LNHDA and CDR2 as SQIVND (reference sequence). This CDR3 contains 13 residues. Trimming stripped 5 bases from V and 4 bases from J, with 11 bases between. Assay: immunoSEQ multiplex PCR; the TCRdb copy retains only in-frame clones and omits some. The profile covers around 270,000 clones, with around nine tenths appearing a single time and about 4.6% taken by the ten largest. The clonotype was recovered from a man in his forties with acute or convalescent COVID-19. Sequences were obtained from peripheral blood. V gene TRBV19 combines with J gene TRBJ2-5; TRBD2 is a possible D gene (5 bases). The DNA of the CDR3 is TGTGCCAGTAGTCAAATCCGGGGAGAGACCCAGTACTTC. Amino acid sequence: CASSQIRGETQYF.